This T cell receptor beta chain derives from a study of shared clonotypes between healthy human individuals. About the study: For every donor, three CD4 naive, three CD4 memory, two CD8 naive and one CD8 memory plates were used.

Per sorted-subset replicate PCR, input was approximately 180 ng DNA, representing tens of thousands of T cell genomes. Produced via immunoSEQ multiplex PCR; TCRdb's table is partial and in-frame only. This table holds about 610,000 clones, roughly 96% found once. The count of this clone is one. Its matching antigen is unknown. Germline V gives CDR1 ENHRY, CDR2 SYGVKD. Deletions cut 8 bases from V and 3 bases from J, with 14 bases between. This CDR3 has 13 amino acids. Study results and limitations: Larger richness was generally estimated for naive than memory subsets. The four-donor shared clonotypes exceeded non-shared clonotypes in generation probability, with non-shared ones scoring lower.

Naivety among CD8 cells was defined by CD45RO negativity and positive CCR7 selection, thereby excluding terminally differentiated effector memory CD45RA+ cells. The sample comprised naive CD8+ T cells sorted from blood. The chain carries TRBV10-3 and TRBJ2-7, with TRBD2 as a possible D gene (5 bases). This sequence was found in a woman aged 25 to 45 in good health. CDR3 amino acids: CAIAIGKNYEQYF. The DNA for the CDR3 is TGTGCCATCGCGATCGGGAAAAACTACGAGCAGTACTTC.